A selection of T cell receptor beta chains follows, all from one sample in a study of post-analysis software for immune sequencing data. TCRdb reprocessed the PCR reads with MiXCR, giving one entry per CDR3 protein. The table has about 400,000 distinct CDR3 sequences, 30% to 45% seen once. Sequenced material: blood. The receptors originated from a girl between 5 and 17 years old with multiple sclerosis. CDR3s include the opening cysteine and the closing phenylalanine or tryptophan. Fields, in order: clone size, J gene, D gene, V gene, CDR3 DNA, CDR3 protein. A D gene is named only where the DNA matches it firmly. Clone size is not always given. Where it is, it says once, few, many or a class for expanded clones.

many | TRBJ2-7 | - | TRBV29-1 | TGCAGCGTTGAAGAAGGCAGGGCCTACGAGCAGTACTTC | CSVEEGRAYEQYF
- | TRBJ2-2 | TRBD2 | TRBV6-6 | TGTGCCAGTCGAGCGGGGGTACCGAACACCGGGGAGCTGTTTTTT | CASRAGVPNTGELFF
few | TRBJ2-7 | - | TRBV14 | TGTGCCAGCAGCCAATACAGCGTCTCCTACGAGCAGTACTTC | CASSQYSVSYEQYF
few | TRBJ2-3 | TRBD2 | TRBV18 | TGTGCCAGCTCACCACCGGCTAGCGGGGGAAGCACAGATACGCAGTATTTT | CASSPPASGGSTDTQYF
- | TRBJ2-3 | TRBD2 | TRBV7-8 | TGTGCCAGCAGCCTCCCGGGGGGATCCACAGATACGCAGTATTTT | CASSLPGGSTDTQYF
- | TRBJ2-1 | - | TRBV2 | TGTGCCAGCAACGGGGAAGGCATGCCCTACAATGAGCAGTTCTTC | CASNGEGMPYNEQFF
- | TRBJ1-5 | TRBD1 | TRBV5-1 | TGCGCCAGCAGCTCTACAGGGGAGGGCAATCAGCCCCAGCATTTT | CASSSTGEGNQPQHF
- | TRBJ2-3 | - | TRBV6-1 | TGTGCCAGCAGCGACCCTGGAGGGACTAGCACAGATACGCAGTATTTT | CASSDPGGTSTDTQYF
- | TRBJ2-3 | TRBD2 | TRBV20-1 | TGCAGTGCTGCTAGCGGGGGGGCTGTCGGCACAGATACGCAGTATTTT | CSAASGGAVGTDTQYF
- | TRBJ2-3 | TRBD2 | TRBV20-1 | TGCAGTGCTAGCGTAGCGGGGATCACAGATACGCAGTATTTT | CSASVAGITDTQYF
- | TRBJ2-7 | TRBD2 | TRBV7-2 | TGTGCCAGCAGCCATGAGGGCGGGGGGGCCCTATACGAGCAGTACTTC | CASSHEGGGALYEQYF
few | TRBJ2-3 | - | TRBV13 | TGTGCCAGCAGCCCCCCTTGCGTTCCCTCAACAGATACGCAGTATTTT | CASSPPCVPSTDTQYF
- | TRBJ2-7 | TRBD1 | TRBV12-3/TRBV12-4 | TGTGCCAGCAGTCCCCGACAGGGAACTATCCACGAGCAGTACTTC | CASSPRQGTIHEQYF
- | TRBJ2-5 | TRBD1 | TRBV2 | TGTGCCAGCAGAACCGGACAGGGACAAGAGACCCAGTACTTC | CASRTGQGQETQYF
- | TRBJ2-3 | - | TRBV6-5 | - | CASSSSLGGLGGTDTQYF
few | TRBJ2-3 | TRBD2 | TRBV5-1 | TGCGCCAGCAGCTTGGGTGCTAGCGGGGATAGCACAGATACGCAGTATTTT | CASSLGASGDSTDTQYF
- | TRBJ1-1 | - | TRBV10-3 | TGTGCCATCAGTGGTCAGCAGGAGAACACTGAAGCTTTCTTT | CAISGQQENTEAFF
few | TRBJ2-1 | TRBD1 | TRBV5-1 | TGCGCCAGCAGCTTGGCCGGGGACAGCTCCTACAATGAGCAGTTCTTC | CASSLAGDSSYNEQFF
- | TRBJ2-1 | - | TRBV25-1 | TGTGCCAGCAGTGATTTCCAGGGTATAAGTGAGCAGTTCTTC | CASSDFQGISEQFF
- | TRBJ1-6 | - | TRBV28 | TGTGCCAGCAGTTTATTCCCGGCAGGGTACTTAGATTCACCCCTCCACTTT | CASSLFPAGYLDSPLHF
- | TRBJ1-2 | - | TRBV11-2 | TGTGCCAGCAGCCCCCTCACAGGCGCCAGAGGGAATGGCTACACCTTC | CASSPLTGARGNGYTF
- | TRBJ2-1 | - | TRBV18 | TGTGCCAGCTCACCTCTAGGCGAGGAGCAGTTCTTC | CASSPLGEEQFF
- | TRBJ1-2 | TRBD1 | TRBV7-2 | TGTGCCAGCAGCTTAGAGACAGGGTCCTATGGCTACACCTTC | CASSLETGSYGYTF
- | TRBJ2-7 | TRBD1 | TRBV9 | TGTGCCAGCAGCGACGGGGGACAGGGGGCTTACGAGCAGTACTTC | CASSDGGQGAYEQYF
- | TRBJ1-2 | - | TRBV2 | - | CASSFGQGGGYTF
- | TRBJ2-7 | - | TRBV7-2 | TGTGCCAGCAGCCCCCTGGACTCAATATGGTACGAGCAGTACTTC | CASSPLDSIWYEQYF